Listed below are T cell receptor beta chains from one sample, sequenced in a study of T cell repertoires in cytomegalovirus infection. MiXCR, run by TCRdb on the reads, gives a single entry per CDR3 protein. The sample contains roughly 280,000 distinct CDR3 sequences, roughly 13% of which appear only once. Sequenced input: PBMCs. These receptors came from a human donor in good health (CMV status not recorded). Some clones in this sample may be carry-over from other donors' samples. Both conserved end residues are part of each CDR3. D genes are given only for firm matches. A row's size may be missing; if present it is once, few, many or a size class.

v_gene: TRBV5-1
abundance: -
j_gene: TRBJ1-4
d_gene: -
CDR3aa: CASSLALTATNEKLFF
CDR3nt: TGCGCCAGCAGCTTAGCCCTGACAGCAACTAATGAAAAACTGTTTTTT

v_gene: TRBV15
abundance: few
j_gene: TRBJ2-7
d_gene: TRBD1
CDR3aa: CATSRGVSGQGYDEQYF
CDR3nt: TGTGCCACCAGCAGAGGAGTGAGCGGACAGGGGTATGACGAGCAGTACTTC

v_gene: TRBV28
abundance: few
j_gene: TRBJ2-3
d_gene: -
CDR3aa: CASSPPGSQRDTQYF
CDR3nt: TGTGCCAGCAGTCCCCCGGGATCCCAGAGGGATACGCAGTATTTT

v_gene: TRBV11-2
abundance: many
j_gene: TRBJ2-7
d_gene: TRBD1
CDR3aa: CASSLGGRSSYEQYF
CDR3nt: TGTGCCAGCAGCCTAGGGGGCAGGTCCTCCTACGAGCAGTACTTC

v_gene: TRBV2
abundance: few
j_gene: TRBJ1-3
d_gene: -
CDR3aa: CASSDTQGGGGGNTIYF
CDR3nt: TGTGCCAGCAGTGATACCCAGGGAGGCGGGGGAGGAAACACCATATATTTT

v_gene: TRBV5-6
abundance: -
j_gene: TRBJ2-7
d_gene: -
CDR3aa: CASSWGASSYEQYF
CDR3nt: TGTGCCAGCAGCTGGGGAGCGAGCTCCTACGAGCAGTACTTC

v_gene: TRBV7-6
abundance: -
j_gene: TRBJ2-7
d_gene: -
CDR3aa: CASSLAPGGPYEQYF
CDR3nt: TGTGCCAGCAGCTTAGCCCCGGGGGGCCCCTACGAGCAGTACTTC

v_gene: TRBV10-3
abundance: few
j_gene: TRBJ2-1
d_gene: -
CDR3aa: CAISGVNNEQFF
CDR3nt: TGTGCCATCAGTGGAGTCAACAATGAGCAGTTCTTC

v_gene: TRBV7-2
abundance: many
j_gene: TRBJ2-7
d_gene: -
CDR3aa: CASSRLDEQYF
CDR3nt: TGTGCCAGCAGTCGCCTAGACGAGCAGTACTTC

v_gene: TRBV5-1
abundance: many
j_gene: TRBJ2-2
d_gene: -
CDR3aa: CASSFVAENTGELFF
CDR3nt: TGCGCCAGCAGCTTTGTGGCAGAAAACACCGGGGAGCTGTTTTTT

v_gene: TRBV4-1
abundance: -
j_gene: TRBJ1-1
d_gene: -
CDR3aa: CASSQVRMSMKGAFF
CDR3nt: TGCGCCAGCAGCCAAGTAAGAATGAGTATGAAGGGAGCTTTCTTT

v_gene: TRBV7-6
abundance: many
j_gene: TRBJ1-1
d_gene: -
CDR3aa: CASSSDSNTEAFF
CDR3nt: TGTGCCAGCAGCTCTGACTCTAACACTGAAGCTTTCTTT

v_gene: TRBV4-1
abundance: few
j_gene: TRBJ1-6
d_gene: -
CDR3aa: CASSQWGGDIPLHF
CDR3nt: TGCGCCAGCAGCCAATGGGGCGGCGACATTCCCCTCCACTTT

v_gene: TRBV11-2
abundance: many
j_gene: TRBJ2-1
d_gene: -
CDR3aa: CASSLSDKGILNEQFF
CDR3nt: TGTGCCAGCAGCTTATCCGACAAGGGGATTTTAAATGAGCAGTTCTTC

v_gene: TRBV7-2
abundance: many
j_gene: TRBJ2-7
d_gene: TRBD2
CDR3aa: CASSPSGLAGVYEQYF
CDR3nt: TGTGCCAGCAGCCCTTCAGGACTAGCGGGAGTCTACGAGCAGTACTTC

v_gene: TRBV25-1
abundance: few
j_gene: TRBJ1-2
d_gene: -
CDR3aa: CASSEAAVYGYTF
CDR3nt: TGTGCCAGCAGTGAAGCCGCCGTATATGGCTACACCTTC

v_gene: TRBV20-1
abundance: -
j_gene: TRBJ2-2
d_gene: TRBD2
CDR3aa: CSALSGGADGELFF
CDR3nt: TGCAGTGCGCTTAGCGGGGGGGCGGACGGGGAGCTGTTTTTT

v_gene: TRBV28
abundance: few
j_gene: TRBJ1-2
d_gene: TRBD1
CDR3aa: CATGQGLHYGYTF
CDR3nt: TGTGCCACCGGACAGGGTCTTCACTATGGCTACACCTTC

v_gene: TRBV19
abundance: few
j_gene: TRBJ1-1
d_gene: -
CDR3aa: CASSMFRMNTEAFF
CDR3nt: TGTGCCAGTAGTATGTTCCGGATGAACACTGAAGCTTTCTTT

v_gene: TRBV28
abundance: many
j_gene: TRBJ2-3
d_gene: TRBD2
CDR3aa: CASSSSGILADTQYF
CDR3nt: TGTGCCAGCAGTTCTAGCGGGATCTTGGCAGATACGCAGTATTTT

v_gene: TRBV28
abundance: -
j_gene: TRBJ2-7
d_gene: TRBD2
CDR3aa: CASSPLAGIYEQYF
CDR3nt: TGTGCCAGCAGCCCACTAGCGGGAATCTACGAGCAGTACTTC

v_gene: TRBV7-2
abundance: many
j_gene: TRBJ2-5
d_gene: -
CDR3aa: CASSLVSPETQYF
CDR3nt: TGTGCCAGCAGCTTAGTGTCCCCAGAGACCCAGTACTTC

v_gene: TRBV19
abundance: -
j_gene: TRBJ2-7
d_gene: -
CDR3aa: CASSMARVSSYEQYF
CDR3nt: TGTGCCAGTAGTATGGCCCGAGTGAGCTCCTACGAGCAGTACTTC

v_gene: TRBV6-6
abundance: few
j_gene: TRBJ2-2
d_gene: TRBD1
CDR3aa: CASSYGQGARIDDTGELFF
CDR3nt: TGTGCCAGCAGTTATGGACAGGGGGCTAGAATCGATGACACCGGGGAGCTGTTTTTT

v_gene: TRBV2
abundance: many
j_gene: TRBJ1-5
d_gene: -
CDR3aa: CASSVPLGGMMDQPQHF
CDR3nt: TGTGCCAGCAGTGTACCCTTGGGGGGAATGATGGATCAGCCCCAGCATTTT

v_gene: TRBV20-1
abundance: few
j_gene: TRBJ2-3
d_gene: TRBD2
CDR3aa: CSSKTSGGQTDTQYF
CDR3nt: TGCAGTTCTAAGACTAGCGGGGGCCAGACAGATACGCAGTATTTT

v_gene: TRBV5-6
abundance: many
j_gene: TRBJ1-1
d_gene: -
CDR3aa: CASSLGPGAEAFF
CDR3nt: TGTGCCAGCAGCTTGGGACCCGGGGCGGAAGCTTTCTTT

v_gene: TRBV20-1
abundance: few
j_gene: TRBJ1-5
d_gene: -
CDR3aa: CSAPEGPNQPQHF
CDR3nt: TGCAGTGCCCCGGAGGGACCCAATCAGCCCCAGCATTTT